The T cell receptor (beta chain) under discussion was sequenced for a study of CD8+ T cells in alopecia areata. Study-wide background: The drug, oral tofacitinib, was given to treated patients at 5 to 10 mg twice daily.

The authors extracted RNA and reverse transcribed it into cDNA as the sequencing template. Assay used: immunoSEQ multiplex PCR; TCRdb lists only in-frame clones, some missing. The table shows approximately 180,000 clones, with 50% to 70% occurring only once. Stated treatment: oral pan-JAK inhibitor, 5-10 mg twice daily. The CDR3 has 13 residues. Trimming took off 5 bases at V and 7 bases at J, with 14 bases between the two ends. CDR1 is MNHNY and CDR2 is SVGAGI in the germline V gene (reference sequence). This clonotype originated in a human donor with alopecia areata. The rearrangement uses TRBV6-6 and TRBJ2-5; D remains unclear. Sequenced material: CD4+ T cells sorted from blood, taken around week 50, from a patient treated with tofacitinib. The CDR3 sequence: CASSQLQEGTQYF. The CDR3 bases are TGTGCCAGCAGTCAACTCCAGGAAGGGACCCAGTACTTC.